These T cell receptor beta chains were read from a single sample in a study of cytomegalovirus exposure and HLA in healthy donors. Sequencing was performed with immunoSEQ multiplex PCR; in TCRdb, only in-frame clones are kept and a portion is missing. The sample carries about 250,000 clones, around 66% recorded once. Sequencing input: PBMCs. The source is a female donor in good health and CMV-seronegative. Each CDR3 is given with its conserved first and last residue. Each record gives: J gene, clone size, CDR3 length, D gene, V gene, CDR3 DNA, CDR3 protein. A D gene is named only where the DNA matches it firmly. Clone size appears in some rows only: once, few, many, or a class for an expanded clone.

TRBJ2-7,-,13,-,TRBV27,TGTGCCAGCAGACAGTACAGCTCCTACGAGCAGTACTTC,CASRQYSSYEQYF
TRBJ2-1,-,15,-,TRBV9,TGTGCCAGCAGCGAAGCGGAGGGCCCCTACAATGAGCAGTTCTTC,CASSEAEGPYNEQFF
TRBJ1-3,-,15,-,TRBV7-2,TGTGCCAGCAGCCCCCCCGCCTACTCTGGAAACACCATATATTTT,CASSPPAYSGNTIYF
TRBJ2-7,once,16,TRBD2,TRBV10-3,TGTGCCATCAGTGGGGGGGGGCCTAGCGGGTTATACGAGCAGTACTTC,CAISGGGPSGLYEQYF
TRBJ2-1,-,12,-,TRBV15,TGTGCCACCAGCAGAGCTCCGGGAGAGCAGTTCTTC,CATSRAPGEQFF
TRBJ2-5,-,14,TRBD2,TRBV19,TGTGCCAGTAGTTCCGCGGGACTACAAGAGACCCAGTACTTC,CASSSAGLQETQYF
TRBJ2-2,-,15,TRBD1,TRBV7-9,TGTGCCAGCAGTTCAGGGGGCGCCGGCTCCGGGGAGCTGTTTTTT,CASSSGGAGSGELFF
TRBJ1-2,-,14,TRBD1,TRBV5-1,TGCGCCAGCAGCGGGGACAGGGGAAACGATGGCTACACCTTC,CASSGDRGNDGYTF
TRBJ2-1,-,14,-,TRBV5-1,TGCGCCAGCAGCTTGGCGGGATCCTACAATGAGCAGTTCTTC,CASSLAGSYNEQFF
TRBJ2-3,once,13,-,TRBV7-3,TGTGCCAGCAGCTACCGAGACAGGGATACGCAGTATTTT,CASSYRDRDTQYF
TRBJ2-5,few,15,TRBD1,TRBV5-1,TGCGCCAGCAGCGGAGGCGGACAGGGGCATGAGACCCAGTACTTC,CASSGGGQGHETQYF
TRBJ1-1,-,13,-,TRBV13,TGTGCCAGCAGTTTTATGGCGAACACTGAAGCTTTCTTT,CASSFMANTEAFF